This TCR beta chain is from a study of shared clonotypes between healthy human individuals. Study background: Donors were two women and a few men aged 18 to 49.

Methods used by the authors: There were no quality scores in the junction-only immunoSEQ sequences, so filtering differed. TCRdb's table, derived via immunoSEQ multiplex PCR, lists solely in-frame clones and lacks some. For V, J and clone size, that table is used; D and trimming come from the DNA. The data show about a million clones, about 72% seen once. Study-wide results and limits: Generation probabilities of non-shared clonotypes were lower (relative to those shared by all four donors).

As to this clone: Its antigen is as yet unknown.

Recent vaccinations or acute infections were absent in the healthy HIV-negative adult donors. Germline V lookup: CDR1 SGHRS, CDR2 YFSETQ. V was cut by 2 bases and J by 5 bases, with 14 bases left in between. The CDR3 spans 15 residues. The gene calls are TRBV5-1 and TRBJ2-1; the D is unclear. Sequenced input: memory CD4+ T cells from PBMCs. Subset described: CD45RA-negative fraction. This sequence originates from a man younger than 35 in good health. Some clones in this sample may be carry-over from other donors' samples. The CDR3 sequence: CASSFAPTANNEQFF. The CDR3 coding sequence is TGCGCCAGCAGCTTTGCGCCAACAGCGAACAATGAGCAGTTCTTC. Looking up the rest from reference TRBV5-1 and TRBJ2-1 gives the full variable domain: KAGVTQTPRYLIKTRGQQVTLSCSPISGHRSVSWYQQTPGQGLQFLFEYFSETQRNKGNFPGRFSGRQFSNSRSEMNVSTLELGDSALYLCASSFAPTANNEQFFGPGTRLTVL.